This T cell receptor (beta chain) was identified during a study of tumor-infiltrating lymphocytes in primary liver carcinoma. Notes on the study in general: The study used bulk unsorted samples and so did not compare CD4+ and CD8+ repertoires.

In the case of this clonotype: The antigen remains unidentified. At one end the junction does not follow the germline gene, possibly because of a read error.

With a constant-region primer, TCR beta cDNA was made from around 530 ng of total RNA. Three rounds of nested multiplex PCR with slightly modified ARM-PCR produced TCR beta libraries. One entry per CDR3 protein, called by TCRdb with MiXCR from the multiplex PCR reads. The profile covers 300,000 to 350,000 distinct CDR3 sequences, with less than 65% appearing a single time and about 6.5% taken by the ten largest. Germline DNA was extracted alongside blood RNA, which was obtained from unsorted whole blood. In advance of surgery, 4 to 4.5 milliliters of peripheral blood were collected. The sample taken for sequencing was peripheral blood. The TCR was taken from a man aged 35 to 55 with primary liver carcinoma and hepatitis B virus infection.

In nucleotides, the CDR3 is TGTGCCAGCAGCCTTAGCCTGACTTCCCACAATGGGCAGTTCTTC. It codes for CASSLSLTSHNGQFF. The chain recombines TRBV11-2 with TRBJ2-1, with unresolved D. CDR3 length equals 15 residues. Germline V gene data show CDR1 as SGHAT and CDR2 as FQNNGV.